The rows below give T cell receptor beta chains drawn from one sample of a study of blood T cell repertoires in COVID-19. TCRdb keeps only in-frame clones here, not all; method: immunoSEQ multiplex PCR. The profile shows around 50,000 clones, more than 65% of them singletons. The sample comprised peripheral blood. These receptors all stem from a human donor in a cohort sampled during active COVID-19. Each CDR3 is given with its conserved first and last residue. The order of the fields is J gene, D gene, V gene, clone size, CDR3 protein, CDR3 DNA. The D gene is left open where the match is weak. The size entry is marked missing in some rows and otherwise reads once, few, many or a size class.

TRBJ1-2,NA,TRBV3-1/TRBV3-2,NA,CASSQDRTPYGYTF,TGTGCCAGCAGCCAAGATCGGACTCCTTATGGCTACACCTTC
TRBJ2-7,TRBD1,TRBV5-1,NA,CASSFLDRVREQYF,TGCGCCAGCAGCTTTTTGGACAGGGTTCGCGAGCAGTACTTC
TRBJ2-7,NA,TRBV7-2,NA,CASSIDSYEQYF,TGTGCCAGCAGCATCGACAGCTACGAGCAGTACTTC
TRBJ1-5,TRBD1,TRBV19,NA,CASSSTGGGNQPQHF,TGTGCCAGTAGTTCGACAGGGGGAGGCAATCAGCCCCAGCATTTT
TRBJ1-4,TRBD1,TRBV7-2,NA,CASSLGTGRANEKLFF,TGTGCCAGCAGCTTGGGGACAGGGCGGGCTAATGAAAAACTGTTTTTT
TRBJ2-1,NA,TRBV29-1,NA,CSVESARGSYNEQFF,TGCAGCGTTGAATCGGCACGCGGCTCCTACAATGAGCAGTTCTTC
TRBJ2-3,NA,TRBV4-3,NA,CASSQGPGSGTDTQYF,TGCGCCAGCAGCCAAGGCCCGGGGTCGGGCACAGATACGCAGTATTTT
TRBJ1-2,TRBD1,TRBV19,NA,CASRWEQGNYGYTF,TGTGCCAGTAGATGGGAACAGGGGAACTATGGCTACACCTTC
TRBJ1-5,TRBD1,TRBV3-1/TRBV3-2,NA,CASSQDLRTGGNQPQHF,TGTGCCAGCAGCCAAGATCTGAGGACAGGCGGCAATCAGCCCCAGCATTTT
TRBJ1-1,NA,TRBV7-9,NA,CASSSRGALEAFF,TGTGCCAGCAGCTCCCGGGGGGCCCTTGAAGCTTTCTTT
TRBJ2-7,TRBD2,TRBV28,NA,CASSDPGLGTYEQYF,TGTGCCAGCAGTGACCCGGGACTAGGGACCTACGAGCAGTACTTC
TRBJ1-1,NA,TRBV19,few,CASNPRVENTEAFF,TGTGCCAGTAACCCCAGGGTGGAGAACACTGAAGCTTTCTTT
TRBJ2-1,TRBD2,TRBV6-1,NA,CASSDPGLAPNEQFF,TGTGCCAGCAGTGATCCGGGACTAGCGCCCAATGAGCAGTTCTTC
TRBJ2-5,TRBD1,TRBV16,few,CASSQSTGSGTQYF,TGTGCCAGCAGCCAATCGACAGGGTCGGGGACCCAGTACTTC
TRBJ2-7,NA,TRBV6-5,NA,CASSFSGQTYEQYF,TGTGCCAGCAGTTTCTCCGGACAGACCTACGAGCAGTACTTC
TRBJ2-5,NA,TRBV14,NA,CASSQESSSLETQYF,TGTGCCAGCAGCCAAGAAAGTTCGAGCCTAGAGACCCAGTACTTC
TRBJ2-7,NA,TRBV19,NA,CASSMRYEQYF,TGTGCCAGTAGTATGCGGTACGAGCAGTACTTC
TRBJ2-1,NA,TRBV7-2,NA,CASSLTGAVNEQFF,TGTGCCAGCAGCTTAACGGGAGCCGTCAATGAGCAGTTCTTC
TRBJ2-3,NA,TRBV4-1,NA,CASSQRYTESTDTQYF,TGCGCCAGCAGCCAGAGGTACACGGAGAGCACAGATACGCAGTATTTT
TRBJ1-4,TRBD1,TRBV5-8,NA,CASSRDRTFEKLFF,TGTGCCAGCAGCCGGGACAGGACCTTTGAAAAACTGTTTTTT
TRBJ1-2,TRBD1,TRBV28,NA,CASSSQTGADGYTF,TGTGCCAGCAGTTCTCAGACAGGGGCGGATGGCTACACCTTC
TRBJ2-3,NA,TRBV12-5,NA,CASGLVGVTQYF,TGTGCTAGTGGTTTGGTAGGGGTTACGCAGTATTTT
TRBJ2-1,TRBD2,TRBV30,once,CAWSVIGLAASSSYNEQFF,TGTGCCTGGAGTGTAATTGGACTAGCGGCATCTAGCTCCTACAATGAGCAGTTCTTC
TRBJ2-2,TRBD1,TRBV3-1/TRBV3-2,few,CASGPGQGTGELFF,TGTGCCAGCGGACCGGGACAGGGCACCGGGGAGCTGTTTTTT
TRBJ2-5,TRBD2,TRBV29-1,NA,CSVEGLAGVGLGQETQYF,TGCAGCGTTGAGGGACTAGCGGGAGTCGGACTTGGACAAGAGACCCAGTACTTC
TRBJ2-7,NA,TRBV19,NA,CASRGAADSYEQYF,TGTGCCAGTAGGGGGGCAGCTGACTCCTACGAGCAGTACTTC
TRBJ1-4,NA,TRBV15,NA,CATSSGGEKLFF,TGTGCCACCAGCAGCGGAGGCGAAAAACTGTTTTTT
TRBJ1-1,NA,TRBV12-3/TRBV12-4,NA,CASTLGLNTEAFF,TGTGCCAGCACCTTGGGCCTCAACACTGAAGCTTTCTTT
TRBJ2-7,NA,TRBV5-1,few,CASSLGGHRDEQYF,TGCGCCAGCAGCTTGGGGGGGCACCGGGACGAGCAGTACTTC
TRBJ1-6,NA,TRBV6-6,few,CASSLTHRPGRSSYNSPLHF,TGTGCCAGCAGTCTCACACACAGGCCAGGGAGGAGCTCCTATAATTCACCCCTCCACTTT
TRBJ2-5,NA,TRBV2,few,CASSVRQGGETQYF,TGTGCCAGCAGTGTCCGTCAAGGGGGAGAGACCCAGTACTTC
TRBJ2-2,TRBD1,TRBV7-3,once,CASRITDRGHGGELFF,TGTGCCAGCAGGATTACGGACAGGGGGCACGGCGGGGAGCTGTTTTTT
TRBJ2-1,TRBD2,TRBV12-3/TRBV12-4,NA,CPPGGPWNEQFF,TGTCCCCCGGGAGGGCCCTGGAATGAGCAGTTCTTC
TRBJ2-7,NA,TRBV18,once,CASSTSAGKTYEQYF,TGTGCCAGCTCGACCAGCGCAGGGAAAACCTACGAGCAGTACTTC
TRBJ2-1,TRBD1,TRBV5-1,NA,CASSLTGQGAVEQFF,TGCGCCAGCAGCTTGACGGGACAGGGGGCGGTTGAGCAGTTCTTC
TRBJ1-1,TRBD1,TRBV5-5,NA,CASGIQGGAMNTEAFF,TGTGCCAGCGGCATCCAAGGGGGCGCGATGAACACTGAAGCTTTCTTT